One TCR beta chain is described in this entry. Its specificity is not known. The stimulus was lysate of CMV-infected fibroblasts, approximately 9.6 ug/mL. Sorting selected CD4+ T cells upregulating both CD40 ligand and CD69. Donors were HIV-1-infected adults who began suppressive ART during chronic infection. Trimming at V came to 6 bases and at J to 2 bases, leaving 15 bases not matched to a gene. CDR1 and CDR2 from the germline V gene are MDHEN and SYDVKM. This CDR3 comprises 17 residues. The sample belongs to a study of persistence of HIV-infected CD4 T cells. As for the study in general: A median of about eight years of suppressive ART preceded sampling. Notes on the study in general: Compared with CD3/CD28-stimulated cells, CMV- and Gag-responding cells showed lower TCRbeta richness. Antigen-responding cells were enriched for degenerate expanded CDR3beta sequences.

The immunoSEQ assay was version 4, run in survey mode. Libraries were prepared by immunoSEQ multiplex PCR; TCRdb keeps only in-frame clonotypes and omits some of them. The data hold 18,000 or so clones, with about four fifths observed a single time. This receptor was taken from an adult man with HIV who was CMV-seropositive. The source material was CD4+ T cells sorted from PBMCs after approximately 19-hour stimulation, sampled from a patient who received antiretroviral therapy. The V gene is TRBV28, the J gene TRBJ2-7; 8 bases fit TRBD1. In nucleotides, the CDR3 is TGTGCCAGCAGCCGCGTAGGCCTTGACAGGGGTGCCTACGAGCAGTACTTC. Its protein product is CASSRVGLDRGAYEQYF.